This passage covers 28 T cell receptor beta chains from one sample sequenced in a study of blood T cell repertoires in COVID-19. Data came from immunoSEQ multiplex PCR; TCRdb stores just in-frame clones and leaves some out. The table lists about 75,000 clones, 90% of them singletons. Input material: peripheral blood. These receptors were taken from a human donor in a cohort sampled during active COVID-19.

The chain couples TRBV11-2 to TRBJ2-7; D possibly corresponds to TRBD2 (6 bases). Trimming cost V 0 bases and J 2 bases, with 11 bases left between them. Germline CDR1 SGHAT, CDR2 FQNNGV. The CDR3 totals 15 residues. The CDR3 reads CASSLETGDAYEQYF. DNA for the CDR3: TGTGCCAGCAGCTTAGAGACGGGGGACGCCTACGAGCAGTACTTC. Supplemented by reference TRBV11-2 and TRBJ2-7, the full variable domain reads EAGVAQSPRYKIIEKRQSVAFWCNPISGHATLYWYQQILGQGPKLLIQFQNNGVVDDSQLPKDRFSAERLKGVDSTLKIQPAKLEDSAVYLCASSLETGDAYEQYFGPGTRLTVT.

The chain couples TRBV29-1 to TRBJ1-2; 7 bases fit TRBD1. The CDR3 is 17 residues long. After removal of 7 bases from V and 3 bases from J, the junction contained 20 bases not matched to a gene. Germline values: CDR1 SQVTM, CDR2 ANQGSEA. The CDR3 protein is CSAVSPPSGTDYYGYTF. The CDR3, as DNA: TGCAGCGCCGTATCGCCCCCCTCTGGGACAGACTACTATGGCTACACCTTC.

V gene TRBV6-5 combines with J gene TRBJ2-5; TRBD2 agrees at 7 bases. The J segment lost 4 bases and the V segment lost 2 bases, leaving 4 bases of the junction unmatched. The germline V gene encodes CDR1 MNHEY and CDR2 SVGAGI. The CDR3 spans 14 residues. For the CDR3, the DNA is TGTGCCAGCAGTTACCGAGGGAGGGGAGAGACCCAGTACTTC. Translation: CASSYRGRGETQYF.

V gene TRBV5-3 combines with J gene TRBJ1-4, with 10 bases fitting TRBD1. TRBV5-3 counts as an open reading frame of uncertain function. V lost 0 bases, J lost 5 bases, and 1 base stayed unmatched. This CDR3 is built from 15 residues. CDR3 DNA sequence: TGTGCCAGAAGCTTGGGGGGACAGGGGAATGAAAAACTGTTTTTT. It specifies CARSLGGQGNEKLFF.

This clone showed up just once. The chain combines TRBV4-3 with TRBJ1-2; 7 nucleotides line up with TRBD1. Unmatched junction bases numbered 7, after V lost 1 base and J lost 2 bases. Germline values: CDR1 LGHNA, CDR2 YSLEER. The CDR3 totals 16 residues. CDR3 nucleotide sequence: TGCGCCAGCAGCCAAGCAGGGGTGGGACAGAACTATGGCTACACCTTC. It codes for CASSQAGVGQNYGYTF.

This chain joins TRBV28 and TRBJ1-2; maybe TRBD1 (6 bases). V dropped 4 bases and J dropped 0 bases, with 9 bases sitting between them. The germline V gene has CDR1 MDHEN and CDR2 SYDVKM. The CDR3 has 14 amino acids. CDR3: CASSWTDSNYGYTF. For the CDR3, the DNA is TGTGCCAGCAGTTGGACAGATTCTAACTATGGCTACACCTTC.

The chain joins TRBV10-2 to TRBJ2-1, with D possibly TRBD2 on 6 matching bases. Between the trimmed V and J ends, which lost 7 bases and 10 bases, there was a span of 17 bases. The CDR3 has 13 amino acids. Germline CDR1 and CDR2: WSHSY and SAAADI. The CDR3 DNA reads TGCGCCAGCATCGGGGAAGGAGGGAGGGAGCAGTTCTTC. Translating it yields CASIGEGGREQFF.

The genes are TRBV13 and TRBJ1-1; D is undetermined. This CDR3 is built from 13 residues. The ends were cut back, 0 bases at V and 2 bases at J, with 4 bases in the middle. CDR1 PRHDT and CDR2 FYEKMQ come from the germline V gene (reference sequence). The CDR3 reads CASSLGHNTEAFF. The CDR3, as DNA: TGTGCCAGCAGCTTAGGACATAACACTGAAGCTTTCTTT.

This chain uses TRBV7-8 with TRBJ2-7; TRBD1 aligns across 7 bases. Germline V gene lookup returns CDR1 SGHVS and CDR2 FQNEAQ. CDR3 length: 16 amino acids. Unmatched junction bases numbered 17, after V lost 5 bases and J lost 7 bases. CDR3 nucleotide sequence: TGTGCCAGCAGCACAAGAATGGGCAGGGACAGTGAAGAGCAGTACTTC. Amino acids: CASSTRMGRDSEEQYF.

The rearrangement links TRBV19 to TRBJ1-1; D may be TRBD1 (5 bases). CDR1 and CDR2 from the germline V gene are LNHDA and SQIVND (reference sequence). Trimming left V 4 bases short and J 7 bases short, with 13 bases between. This CDR3 has 13 amino acids. The CDR3 DNA reads as TGTGCCAGTAGTACAGGGCTCCCTTTTGAAGCTTTCTTT. It translates to CASSTGLPFEAFF.

This chain uses TRBV5-1 with TRBJ2-3; possibly TRBD2 for D (5 bases). V lost 4 bases, J lost 3 bases, and 12 bases lay in between. Germline lookup yields CDR1 SGHRS and CDR2 YFSETQ. This CDR3 region has 14 residues. The CDR3 region has the DNA TGCGCCAGCAGCCCATCTAGGACTACAGATACGCAGTATTTT. Translated, it gives CASSPSRTTDTQYF.

The chain joins TRBV25-1 to TRBJ2-7, with TRBD2 matching 7 bases. This CDR3 is 16 amino acids long. CDR1 MGHDK and CDR2 SYGVNS come from the germline V gene. V shed 1 base, J shed 6 bases, and the junction held 12 bases outside the gene matches. For the CDR3, the DNA is TGTGCCAGCAGTGAATTTCCTAGCGGCGGGGTGGGCGAGCAGTACTTC. Encoded protein: CASSEFPSGGVGEQYF.

The chain combines TRBV19 with TRBJ2-7; 7 bases line up with TRBD2. With V trimmed by 3 bases and J by 3 bases, 8 bases remained unmatched. CDR1 and CDR2 (germline): LNHDA, SQIVND (reference sequence). The CDR3 runs to 15 residues. CDR3 protein: CASSMASGSYYEQYF. The CDR3 DNA sequence: TGTGCCAGTAGTATGGCTAGCGGATCCTACTACGAGCAGTACTTC.

This chain connects TRBV6-5 to TRBJ1-2, with D possibly matching TRBD1 (5 bases). This CDR3 has 14 amino acids. The germline V and J ends were trimmed by 7 bases and 7 bases, with 19 bases remaining between them. Germline V CDR1 and CDR2: MNHEY, SVGAGI. CDR3 bases: TGTGCCAGCACCCCGGGACTGGCTCGGAGTGGCTACACCTTC. Protein product: CASTPGLARSGYTF.

This clone rates as medium-sized. V usage is TRBV27 and J usage is TRBJ2-7, with D tentatively TRBD1 (5 bases). CDR3 length: 13 amino acids. The V gene lost 10 bases and the J gene lost 3 bases, with 16 bases spanning the gap. The germline V gene encodes CDR1 MNHEY and CDR2 SMNVEV (reference sequence). For the CDR3, the DNA is TGTGCCATCGCCCTGGGGCAGAACTACGAGCAGTACTTC. Its translation is CAIALGQNYEQYF.

This chain links TRBV27 with TRBJ2-1, with a possible D match to TRBD2 (6 bases). CDR1 is MNHEY, CDR2 SMNVEV, per germline (reference sequence). The germline V and J ends were trimmed by 7 bases and 5 bases, with 18 bases remaining between them. This CDR3 has 15 amino acids. The CDR3 DNA follows: TGTGCCAGCAAGGTGTTGGCAGGGAGGAACAATGAGCAGTTCTTC. Translating it yields CASKVLAGRNNEQFF.

This clone occurred once. The chain carries TRBV6-2 or TRBV6-3 and TRBJ1-4, with D possibly matching TRBD1 (5 bases). Germline loops: CDR1 MNHEY, CDR2 SVGEGT. The CDR3 has 15 amino acids. Trimming pared 5 bases from V and 8 bases from J, leaving 18 bases between. The CDR3 is CASSQPRGGGEKLFF. The CDR3 coding sequence is TGTGCCAGCAGTCAGCCTCGGGGCGGAGGGGAAAAACTGTTTTTT.

This clone has just one count. CDR3 coding DNA: TGTGCCACGGCCGGGGTGTTCGGGGAGCTGTTTTTT. Amino acids: CATAGVFGELFF. This chain uses TRBV24-1 with TRBJ2-2; weak D call: TRBD2 (5 bases). Germline V CDR1 and CDR2: KGHDR, SFDVKD. The ends were cut back, 10 bases at V and 7 bases at J, with 12 bases in the middle. There are 12 residues in the CDR3.

This chain links TRBV5-4 with TRBJ2-3; 12 bases agree with TRBD2. The CDR3 runs to 16 residues. Trimming took 1 base from V and 4 from J; bases not matched to a gene: 4. Germline V lookup: CDR1 SGHNT, CDR2 YYREEE (reference sequence). CDR3 loop: CASSLQTSGSADTQYF. The CDR3 DNA is TGTGCCAGCAGCTTGCAGACTAGCGGGAGTGCAGATACGCAGTATTTT.

The chain combines TRBV4-2 with TRBJ2-7, with 7 positions matching TRBD1. Trimming removed 0 bases from V and 0 bases from J; junction bases left unmatched: 2. The germline V gene encodes CDR1 LGHNA and CDR2 YNFKEQ. The CDR3 sequence is 15 residues long. CDR3 in amino acids: CASSQETGASYEQYF. The CDR3 DNA reads as TGTGCCAGCAGCCAAGAAACAGGGGCCTCCTACGAGCAGTACTTC.

This clone was found once. The gene calls are TRBV7-9 and TRBJ1-3; perhaps TRBD1 as D (6 bases). The CDR3 has 16 residues. Trimming pared 5 bases from V and 0 bases from J, leaving 14 bases between. Germline V CDR1 and CDR2: SEHNR, FQNEAQ (reference sequence). The CDR3 loop is CASSRGAGVSGNTIYF. The DNA of the CDR3 is TGTGCCAGCAGCCGGGGGGCAGGGGTCTCTGGAAACACCATATATTTT.

The genes are TRBV4-1 and TRBJ2-7; D is uncertain. The germline V gene encodes CDR1 MGHRA and CDR2 YSYEKL. CDR3 length equals 14 residues. V lost 0 bases, J lost 3 bases, and 9 bases lay in between. CDR3: CASSQDEQNYEQYF. In nucleotides, the CDR3 is TGCGCCAGCAGCCAAGATGAACAGAACTACGAGCAGTACTTC.

V is TRBV19 and J is TRBJ1-1; D is unresolved. CDR1 LNHDA and CDR2 SQIVND come from the germline V gene (reference sequence). The CDR3 runs 14 residues. Deletions cut 5 bases from V and 3 bases from J, with 13 bases between. Written as DNA, the CDR3 is TGTGCCAGTAGTCCTCATCGGAGGGACACTGAAGCTTTCTTT. It translates to CASSPHRRDTEAFF.

This clone has more than one count but fewer than ten. CDR3 protein: CASRPNPGSRRSSYEQYF. CDR3 sequence (DNA): TGTGCCAGCAGACCCAACCCGGGAAGCCGAAGGAGCTCCTACGAGCAGTACTTC. V and J are TRBV28 and TRBJ2-7; the D gene is possibly TRBD2 (5 bases). V lost 6 bases and J lost 0, with 24 bases in between. CDR3 length equals 18 residues. Germline values: CDR1 MDHEN, CDR2 SYDVKM.

J is TRBJ2-2 and V is TRBV10-3; no definite D call. Germline V lookup: CDR1 ENHRY, CDR2 SYGVKD. V was cut by 0 bases and J by 6 bases, with 5 bases left in between. This CDR3 region has 13 residues. The CDR3 spells CAISESEAGELFF. CDR3 nucleotide sequence: TGTGCCATCAGTGAGTCTGAGGCCGGGGAGCTGTTTTTT.

The sample holds one count of this clone. The chain has TRBV19 and TRBJ1-5; no clear D gene. This CDR3 is 14 amino acids long. V gave up 5 bases and J gave up 0 bases, with 8 bases separating them. Germline V gene lookup returns CDR1 LNHDA and CDR2 SQIVND (reference sequence). For the CDR3, the DNA is TGTGCCAGTAGTCAGACTAATAGCAATCAGCCCCAGCATTTT. This gives the protein CASSQTNSNQPQHF.

This chain links TRBV28 with TRBJ1-3; D unresolved. V was cut by 3 bases and J by 4 bases, with 7 bases left in between. The CDR3 extends over 13 amino acids. From germline, CDR1 is MDHEN and CDR2 SYDVKM. The CDR3 protein is CASSLVRGNTIYF. CDR3 nucleotides: TGTGCCAGCAGTTTGGTTAGAGGAAACACCATATATTTT.

This clone was detected only once. The V gene is TRBV5-6, the J gene TRBJ2-7; D perhaps matches TRBD2 (6 bases). The CDR3 loop spans 13 amino acids. Trimming pared 4 bases from V and 2 bases from J, leaving 10 bases between. CDR1 is SGHDT and CDR2 is YYEEEE in the germline V gene. This CDR3 reads CASSPGTPYEQYF. DNA for the CDR3: TGTGCCAGCAGCCCCGGGACTCCCTACGAGCAGTACTTC.